The source of this T cell receptor (beta chain) is a study of blood T cells in healthy people across ages. Findings of the study overall: Both higher diversity and more naive CD4+ cells marked long-lived donors when set against aged donors. Unknown donor CMV status possibly confounded expanded clonotype changes.

As concerns this clonotype: Its antigen remains unknown.

Then a second PCR, running roughly 7 to 11 cycles, was carried out with a sample-barcoded 5' primer and a J-beta primer mix. MiXCR was run by TCRdb on the 5' RACE reads, yielding one entry per CDR3 protein. Of about 970,000 distinct CDR3 sequences listed, about 53% are singletons. Germline assignment: CDR1 KGHDR and CDR2 SFDVKD. V gave up 1 base and J gave up 2 bases, with 7 bases separating them. The CDR3 loop spans 14 amino acids. Sequenced sample: blood. This TCR was sampled from a woman aged 55-69 years in good health. V and J are TRBV24-1 and TRBJ1-2, with D unclear. The CDR3 region has the DNA TGTGCCACCAGTGATTTACCCGTCAACTATGGCTACACCTTC. Protein: CATSDLPVNYGYTF.